The 19 T cell receptor beta chains given below trace back to one sample, sequenced in a study of T cells in Graves' hyperthyroidism and ophthalmopathy. TCR beta CDR3 sequences were amplified from RNA transcripts. First-round RT-PCR with HTBI primers amplified the TCR CDR3 region. TCRdb ran MiXCR on the multiplex PCR reads and lists one entry per CDR3 protein. The top ten clones hold 15% to 20% of a sample with 450,000 to 700,000 distinct CDR3 sequences, 40% to 55% of them seen once. Specimen: peripheral blood or thyroid tissue (not recorded which). The origin of the receptors is an adult woman with Graves' disease, either hyperthyroidism or ophthalmopathy (not recorded which).

This rearrangement joins TRBV7-9 to TRBJ2-2; 8 nucleotides agree with TRBD2. V was pared by 1 base and J by 4 bases, with 5 bases of the junction left unmatched. CDR3 length equals 16 residues. Per germline, CDR1 SEHNR and CDR2 FQNEAQ (reference sequence). In DNA, the CDR3 is TGTGCCAGCAGCTTAGTCGGGAGGGCCGCCACCGGGGAGCTGTTTTTT. Translating it yields CASSLVGRAATGELFF.

Ten or more counts support this clonotype. The CDR3 reads CASSVDRTDTQYF. CDR3 DNA sequence: TGTGCCAGCAGCGTAGACCGGACAGATACGCAGTATTTT. The chain couples TRBV9 to TRBJ2-3; D not resolved. Trimming stripped 0 bases from V and 3 bases from J, with 5 bases between. In germline, CDR1 is SGDLS, CDR2 YYNGEE. The CDR3 loop spans 13 amino acids.

Points on this clonotype: A junction boundary mismatches the germline segment, possibly from a read error. V usage is TRBV7-2 and J usage is TRBJ2-5; 11 positions match TRBD2. Per the germline V gene, CDR1 is SGHTA and CDR2 is FQGNSA. The CDR3 length is 15 residues. As DNA, the CDR3 is TGCGCCAGCAGCGTGGGACTAGCGGAGCAAGGGACCCAGTACTTC. The encoded protein is CASSVGLAEQGTQYF.

This clonotype was counted ten times or more. This chain links TRBV19 with TRBJ1-6; possibly TRBD1 for D (5 bases). Germline lookup yields CDR1 LNHDA and CDR2 SQIVND (reference sequence). CDR3 length: 14 amino acids. Deletions cut 5 bases from V and 7 bases from J, with 12 bases between. CDR3 loop: CASSYRDGNSPLHF. The CDR3 nucleotides read TGTGCCAGTAGTTACCGGGACGGGAATTCACCCCTCCACTTT.

The rearrangement joins TRBV19 to TRBJ1-2; D not certain. The V end was cut by 3 bases, the J end by 2 bases, with 7 bases between. Looked up from germline, CDR1 is LNHDA and CDR2 is SQIVND (reference sequence). This CDR3 is 13 amino acids long. The DNA for the CDR3 is TGTGCCAGTAGTATTCAACGGAACTATGGCTACACCTTC. Translated: CASSIQRNYGYTF. Looking up the rest from reference TRBV19 and TRBJ1-2 gives the full variable domain: DGGITQSPKYLFRKEGQNVTLSCEQNLNHDAMYWYRQDPGQGLRLIYYSQIVNDFQKGDIAEGYSVSREKKESFPLTVTSAQKNPTAFYLCASSIQRNYGYTFGSGTRLTVV.

The chain joins TRBV5-1 to TRBJ1-1; possible D gene TRBD1, 6 bases. Per the germline V gene, CDR1 is SGHRS and CDR2 is YFSETQ. The CDR3 is 17 amino acids. V lost 1 base to trimming and J lost 2 bases, with 18 bases between them. This chain's CDR3 is CASSLTDSYSGNTEAFF. The CDR3 DNA sequence: TGCGCCAGCAGCTTGACGGACAGCTACTCTGGAAACACTGAAGCTTTCTTT.

A word on this clonotype: The junction does not match germline at one end; this may be a read error. The chain employs TRBV10-3 and TRBJ2-6; D possibly corresponds to TRBD2 (6 bases). This CDR3 is 11 amino acids long. Germline CDR1 reads ENHRY; CDR2 reads SYGVKD. CDR3 DNA sequence: TGTGCCATCAGTGAGCCCGGGGGTATAGCTTTC. Its translation is CAISEPGGIAF.

This rearrangement joins TRBV7-9 to TRBJ1-3; unclear D gene. This CDR3 contains 15 residues. Germline-derived CDR1 and CDR2 are SEHNR and FQNEAQ (reference sequence). V dropped 3 bases and J dropped 8 bases, with 17 bases sitting between them. DNA for the CDR3: TGTGCCAGCAGCTTGGGGAGGGCCTATGGCTACACCATATATTTT. This sequence encodes CASSLGRAYGYTIYF.

The rearrangement joins TRBV2 to TRBJ2-5, with 8 bases lining up with TRBD2. Germline CDR1 is SNHLY and CDR2 is FYNNEI. The junction had 16 bases not matched to a gene; V was cut back by 6 bases and J by 4 bases. This CDR3 has 17 residues. The CDR3 loop reads CASSLGIGRGGGETQYF. CDR3 sequence (DNA): TGTGCCAGCAGCTTAGGAATCGGGAGGGGAGGAGGAGAGACCCAGTACTTC.

The count of this clonotype is one. This sequence joins TRBV20-1 and TRBJ2-5; 9 nucleotides line up with TRBD1. Germline V CDR1 and CDR2: DFQATT, SNEGSKA (reference sequence). This CDR3 spans 12 amino acids. The J segment lost 5 bases and the V segment lost 7 bases, leaving 5 bases of the junction unmatched. Here the CDR3 reads CSVSGTGETQYF. The CDR3 DNA is TGCAGTGTATCCGGGACAGGGGAGACCCAGTACTTC.

This clonotype occurred many times. The gene calls are TRBV5-1 and TRBJ1-4, with D maybe TRBD1 (5 bases). Looked up from germline, CDR1 is SGHRS and CDR2 is YFSETQ. This CDR3 has 16 amino acids. V was cut by 0 bases and J by 8 bases, with 17 bases left in between. CDR3 nucleotide sequence: TGCGCCAGCAGCTTGGCCCTCGGGTCCTCAGGGGAAAAACTGTTTTTT. As protein: CASSLALGSSGEKLFF.

This clonotype was observed a handful of times. This chain connects TRBV29-1 to TRBJ2-7; TRBD2 aligns across 11 bases. The CDR3 totals 15 residues. The ends lost 6 bases at V and 7 bases at J; junction bases unmatched: 14. Germline V lookup: CDR1 SQVTM, CDR2 ANQGSEA. Here the CDR3 reads CSVRLGTSGGGEQYF. CDR3 DNA: TGCAGCGTCCGACTCGGGACTAGCGGAGGTGGAGAGCAGTACTTC.

The chain carries TRBV9 and TRBJ1-2; 10 bases are a match to TRBD1. From germline, CDR1 is SGDLS and CDR2 YYNGEE. CDR3 size: 14 residues. The J segment lost 6 bases and the V segment lost 0 bases, leaving 2 bases of the junction unmatched. CDR3 protein: CASSVEGQGHGYTF. The DNA for the CDR3 is TGTGCCAGCAGCGTAGAGGGACAGGGGCATGGCTACACCTTC.

This clonotype has at least ten counts. This chain connects TRBV10-3 to TRBJ1-6, with TRBD1 matching 10 bases. Germline CDR1 is ENHRY and CDR2 is SYGVKD. The ends lost 6 bases at V and 11 bases at J; junction bases unmatched: 13. The CDR3 is made up of 16 amino acids. As DNA, the CDR3 is TGTGCCATCAGAGGAGGACAGGGGGTGTTAACGGCACCCCTCCACTTT. It yields the protein CAIRGGQGVLTAPLHF.

In its sample, this clonotype was seen a few times. The chain uses TRBV7-9 and TRBJ2-7; 9 nucleotides match TRBD1. V dropped 6 bases and J dropped 4; count of bases not matched to a gene: 7. Germline CDR1 reads SEHNR; CDR2 reads FQNEAQ (reference sequence). CDR3 length: 14 residues. The CDR3 DNA follows: TGTGCCAGCAGAATAGGGACAGGGCGTTACGAGCAGTACTTC. Translation gives CASRIGTGRYEQYF.

The chain couples TRBV15 to TRBJ1-5; maybe TRBD1 (5 bases). The germline gives CDR1 LNHNV, CDR2 YYDKDF (reference sequence). This CDR3 spans 14 amino acids. Trimming stripped 9 bases from V and 7 bases from J, with 19 bases between. The DNA for the CDR3 is TGTGCCACAGAGGCGGGCAGGGAGGGCCAGCCCCAGCATTTT. Translated: CATEAGREGQPQHF.

This clonotype appeared many times. The rearrangement joins TRBV19 to TRBJ2-2; D might be TRBD2 (6 bases). Trimming took 7 bases from V and 4 from J, leaving 10 bases between them. CDR1 is LNHDA and CDR2 is SQIVND in the germline V gene (reference sequence). The CDR3 spans 13 residues. The CDR3 bases are TGTGCCAGTACCCCGGAGGGCACCGGGGAGCTGTTTTTT. Translating it yields CASTPEGTGELFF.

This clonotype was seen repeatedly, ten times or more. The chain combines TRBV7-3 with TRBJ2-5; the match to TRBD1 covers 7 bases. CDR3 size: 14 residues. V trimming: 4 bases; J trimming: 3 bases; junction bases outside the gene matches: 5. From germline, CDR1 is SGHTA and CDR2 FQGTGA. The CDR3 nucleotides read TGTGCCAGCAGCTCGAAGGGGGCAGAAGAGACCCAGTACTTC. It translates to CASSSKGAEETQYF.

This sequence joins TRBV20-1 and TRBJ1-2, with D possibly TRBD1 on 5 matching bases. Germline CDR1 and CDR2: DFQATT and SNEGSKA (reference sequence). Trimming cost V 6 bases and J 5 bases, with 19 bases left between them. The CDR3 has 14 amino acids. CDR3 residues: CSAGPTLSSYGYTF. The CDR3, as DNA: TGCAGTGCGGGGCCGACCCTCAGCTCTTATGGCTACACCTTC.